This entry concerns a single T cell receptor (beta chain). Antigen unknown. Assay: immunoSEQ multiplex PCR; the TCRdb copy retains only in-frame clones and omits some. The data hold 80,000 to 100,000 clones, with almost 90% observed a single time. This entry belongs to a study of T cell responses to AZD1222 COVID-19 vaccine. This CDR3 is 13 amino acids long. CDR1 and CDR2 (germline): MDHEN, SYDVKM. V lost 6 bases and J lost 2, with 8 bases in between. Notes on the study in general: Spike-specific TCR breadth and depth rose after two AZD1222 doses. The study identified only six AZD1222 recipients as seropositive at baseline.

The clonotype originates from an adult in good health. Sequencing used peripheral blood, obtained on day 0 of MenACWY control vaccination. The V and J genes are TRBV28 and TRBJ1-5; D ambiguous. The CDR3 DNA reads as TGTGCCAGCAGGTCCCTCGGCAATCAGCCCCAGCATTTT. This translates into CASRSLGNQPQHF.